The text below deals with one TCR beta chain. Its antigen is undetermined. The record originates from a study of cytomegalovirus exposure and HLA in healthy donors. Findings of the study overall: Presence/absence analyses assumed roughly uniform sequencing depth across donors, which may not hold. Despite most TCR sequences being rare, some public TCRs occurred in many donors.

Both 60 Vbeta primers and 13 Jbeta primers went into the PCR. Here immunoSEQ multiplex PCR was the method, and the copy in TCRdb shows in-frame clones only, minus some. The sample has about 60,000 clones; 60% to 80% are singletons. V shed 4 bases and J 7 bases; nucleotides not matched to a gene: 13. Germline V lookup: CDR1 SGHKS, CDR2 YYEKEE (reference sequence). The CDR3 is 16 amino acids. At sampling all donors were nominally healthy, likely with unrecorded immune exposures. The V gene is TRBV5-5, the J gene TRBJ2-1; TRBD1 matches at 8 bases. The sample comprised PBMCs. The TCR comes from a woman aged 40 to 50 in good health and CMV-seropositive. The CDR3 sequence: CASSGGGAGGENEQFF. CDR3 nucleotides: TGTGCCAGCAGCGGTGGGGGCGCAGGGGGCGAAAATGAGCAGTTCTTC.